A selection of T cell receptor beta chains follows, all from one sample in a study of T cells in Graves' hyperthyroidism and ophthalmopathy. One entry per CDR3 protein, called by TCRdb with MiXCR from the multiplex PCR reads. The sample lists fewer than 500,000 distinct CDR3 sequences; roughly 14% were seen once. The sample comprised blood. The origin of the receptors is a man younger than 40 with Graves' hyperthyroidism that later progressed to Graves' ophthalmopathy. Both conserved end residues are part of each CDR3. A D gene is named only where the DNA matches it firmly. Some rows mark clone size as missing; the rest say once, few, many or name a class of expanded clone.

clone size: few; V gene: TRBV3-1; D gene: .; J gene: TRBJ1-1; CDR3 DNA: TGTGCCAGCAGCCAAGCGGGACACAGGTTAAACACTGAAGCTTTCTTT; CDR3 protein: CASSQAGHRLNTEAFF
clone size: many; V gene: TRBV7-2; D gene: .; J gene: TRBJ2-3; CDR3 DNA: TGTGCCAGCAGCTTAGTATTCCAGGGGGGTAGGGATACGCAGTATTTT; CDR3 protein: CASSLVFQGGRDTQYF
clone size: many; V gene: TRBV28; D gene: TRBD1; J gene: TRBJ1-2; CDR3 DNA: TGTGCCAGCAGTTTAGTGAACAGGGGAGGCTATGGCTACACCTTC; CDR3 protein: CASSLVNRGGYGYTF
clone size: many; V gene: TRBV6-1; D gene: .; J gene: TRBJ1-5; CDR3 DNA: TGTGCCAGCAGTAGGATCCGGGACACTCTGTGGCAACGCGCCAATCAGCCCCAGCATTTT; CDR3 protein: CASSRIRDTLWQRANQPQHF
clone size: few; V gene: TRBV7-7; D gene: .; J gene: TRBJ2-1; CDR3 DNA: TGTGCCAGCAGTCATGGGACCGGAGGGGACAATGAGCAGTTCTTC; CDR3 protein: CASSHGTGGDNEQFF
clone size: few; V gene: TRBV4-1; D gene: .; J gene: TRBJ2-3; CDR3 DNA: TGCGCCAGCAGTTGGCTATCTCGCACAGATACGCAGTATTTT; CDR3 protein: CASSWLSRTDTQYF
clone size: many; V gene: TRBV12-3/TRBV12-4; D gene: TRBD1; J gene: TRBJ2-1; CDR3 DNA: TGTGCCAGCAGCCGCGGGACAGGGGGGTACAATGAGCAGTTCTTC; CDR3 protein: CASSRGTGGYNEQFF
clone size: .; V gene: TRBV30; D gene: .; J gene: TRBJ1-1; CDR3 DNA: TGTGCCTGGAGTAGGGCGACTGAAGCTTTCTTT; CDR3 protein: CAWSRATEAFF
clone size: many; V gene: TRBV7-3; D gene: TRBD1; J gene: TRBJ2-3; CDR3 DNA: TGTGCCAGCAGCCGTGGACAGGGGAAGGATACGCAGTATTTT; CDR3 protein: CASSRGQGKDTQYF
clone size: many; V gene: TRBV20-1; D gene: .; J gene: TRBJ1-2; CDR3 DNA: TGCAGTGCTGACGGGACGGGGACTAACTATGGCTACACCTTC; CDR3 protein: CSADGTGTNYGYTF
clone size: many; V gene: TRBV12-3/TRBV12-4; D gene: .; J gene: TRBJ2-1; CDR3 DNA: TGTGCCAGCAGTCAACTACAGGGTAATGAGCAGTTCTTC; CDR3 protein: CASSQLQGNEQFF
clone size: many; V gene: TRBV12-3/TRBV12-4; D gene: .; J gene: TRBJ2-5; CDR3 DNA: TGTGCCAGCAGTAGAACTAGCTACGACGAGACCCAGTACTTC; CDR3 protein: CASSRTSYDETQYF
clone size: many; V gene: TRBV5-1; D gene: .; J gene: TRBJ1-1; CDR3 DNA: TGCGCCAGCATGGAGTCTTCGAACACTGAAGCTTTCTTT; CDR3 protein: CASMESSNTEAFF
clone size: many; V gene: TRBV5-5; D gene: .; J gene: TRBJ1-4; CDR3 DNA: TGTGCCAGCAGCTTACGGGGGGGTAGTGAAAAACTGTTTTTT; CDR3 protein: CASSLRGGSEKLFF
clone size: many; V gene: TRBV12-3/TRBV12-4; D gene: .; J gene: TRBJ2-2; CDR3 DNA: TGTGCCAGCAATAGACGGAGACAGGACACCGGGGAGCTGTTTTTT; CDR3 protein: CASNRRRQDTGELFF
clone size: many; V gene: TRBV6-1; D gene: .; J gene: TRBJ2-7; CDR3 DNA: TGTGCCAGCAGTGACCAGACAGGACCCTACGAGCAGTACTTC; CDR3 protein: CASSDQTGPYEQYF
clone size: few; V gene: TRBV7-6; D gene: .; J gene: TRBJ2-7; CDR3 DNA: TGTGCCAGCAGCCCAGCTGCTAGCGCCTTCTACGAGCAGTACTTC; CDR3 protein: CASSPAASAFYEQYF
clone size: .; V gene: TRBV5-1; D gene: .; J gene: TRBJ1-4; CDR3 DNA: TGCGCCAGCAGCGCGGGGAAGGCAACTAATGAAAAACTGTTTTTT; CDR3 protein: CASSAGKATNEKLFF
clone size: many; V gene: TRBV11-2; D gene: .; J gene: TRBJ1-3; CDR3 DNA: TGTGCCAGCAGGGCACTAGGAAACACCATATATTTT; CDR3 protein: CASRALGNTIYF
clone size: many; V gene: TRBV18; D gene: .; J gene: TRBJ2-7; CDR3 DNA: TGTGCCAGCTCACCCCCGGCTACTCTCAACGAGCAGTACTTC; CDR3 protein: CASSPPATLNEQYF
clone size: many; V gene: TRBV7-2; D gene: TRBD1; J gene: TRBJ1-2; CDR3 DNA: TGTGCCAGCAGCTCGAACCGGGACAGGGAAAGTGGCTACACCTTC; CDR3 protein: CASSSNRDRESGYTF
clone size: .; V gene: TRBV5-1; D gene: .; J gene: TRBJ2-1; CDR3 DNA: TGCGCCAGCAGCTTGGAGGGGTCTGAGCAGTTCTTC; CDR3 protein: CASSLEGSEQFF
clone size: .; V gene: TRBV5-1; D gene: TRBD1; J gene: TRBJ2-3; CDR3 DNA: TGCGCCAGCAGCTCCAGGACAGGGGGCGCAGATACGCAGTATTTT; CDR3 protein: CASSSRTGGADTQYF
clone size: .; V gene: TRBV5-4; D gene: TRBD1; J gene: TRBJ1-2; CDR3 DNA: TGTGCCAGCAGCTTGGAGGGGGCCTCGCGGGGCTACACCTTC; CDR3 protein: CASSLEGASRGYTF
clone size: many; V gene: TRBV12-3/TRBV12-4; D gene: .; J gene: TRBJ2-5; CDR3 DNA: TGTGCCAGCAGTTTAGCCAGTCAAGAGACCCAGTACTTC; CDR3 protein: CASSLASQETQYF
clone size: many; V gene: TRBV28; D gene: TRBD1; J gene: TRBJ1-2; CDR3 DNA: TGTGCCAGCGAAATAGGGGGCGTAGGCTATGGCTACACCTTC; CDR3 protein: CASEIGGVGYGYTF
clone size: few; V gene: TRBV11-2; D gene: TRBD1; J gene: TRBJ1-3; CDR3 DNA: TGTGCCAGCAGCCCTCATCCGGGACAGGGGCTAGGTGGAAACACCATATATTTT; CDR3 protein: CASSPHPGQGLGGNTIYF
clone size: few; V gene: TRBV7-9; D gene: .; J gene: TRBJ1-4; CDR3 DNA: TGTGCCAGCAGCCGATGGGCGGAGAATGAAAAACTGTTTTTT; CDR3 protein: CASSRWAENEKLFF
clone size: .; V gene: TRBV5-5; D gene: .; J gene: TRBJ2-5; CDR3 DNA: TGTGCCAGCAGCTTGGCCCGGACCGGTGGGGAGACCCAGTACTTC; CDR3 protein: CASSLARTGGETQYF
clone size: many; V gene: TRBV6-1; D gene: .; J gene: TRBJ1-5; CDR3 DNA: TGTGCCAGCAGTTTCGACAGAGATGGACAGCCCCAGCATTTT; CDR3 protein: CASSFDRDGQPQHF
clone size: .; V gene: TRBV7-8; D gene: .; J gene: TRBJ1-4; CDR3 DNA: TGTGCCAGCAGCCCCGGGCTACAGGGTGAAAAACTGTTTTTT; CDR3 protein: CASSPGLQGEKLFF
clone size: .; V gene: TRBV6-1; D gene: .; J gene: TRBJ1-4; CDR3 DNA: TGTGCCAGCAGTCGGAAACCGGGTGCAACTAATGAAAAACTGTTTTTT; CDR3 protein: CASSRKPGATNEKLFF
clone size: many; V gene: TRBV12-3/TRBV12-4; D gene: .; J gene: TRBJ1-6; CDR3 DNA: TGTGCCAGCAGACACAGGGAAGGGAATTCACCCCTCCACTTT; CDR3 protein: CASRHREGNSPLHF
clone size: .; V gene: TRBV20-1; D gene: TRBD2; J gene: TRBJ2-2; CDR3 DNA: TGCAGTGCTAGATCCGGGACTAGCGGCGCCGGGGAGCTGTTTTTT; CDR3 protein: CSARSGTSGAGELFF
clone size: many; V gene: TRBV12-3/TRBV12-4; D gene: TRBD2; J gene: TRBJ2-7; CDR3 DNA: TGTGCCAGCAGCCTCGGGACTAGCGGAACCTACGAGCAGTACTTC; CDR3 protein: CASSLGTSGTYEQYF
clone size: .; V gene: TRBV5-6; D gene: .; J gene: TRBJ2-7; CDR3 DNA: TGTGCCAGCAGCCCTACTCTTAAGCCAGGGTCGGGCAACGAGCAGTACTTC; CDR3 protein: CASSPTLKPGSGNEQYF
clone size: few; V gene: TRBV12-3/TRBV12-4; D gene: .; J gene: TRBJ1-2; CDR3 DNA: TGTGCCAGCAGTTTAGAAGTTTTGGGTGGTGGCTACACCTTC; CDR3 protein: CASSLEVLGGGYTF
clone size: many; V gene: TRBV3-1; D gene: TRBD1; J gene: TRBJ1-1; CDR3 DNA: TGTGCCAGCAGCCAAGGCCCGGGACAGGTGACTGAAGCTTTCTTT; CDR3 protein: CASSQGPGQVTEAFF
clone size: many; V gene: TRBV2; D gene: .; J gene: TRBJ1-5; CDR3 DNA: TGTGCCAGCAGTGAAGTCCAGGACATGCAAGTTAGCAATCAGCCCCAGCATTTT; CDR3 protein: CASSEVQDMQVSNQPQHF
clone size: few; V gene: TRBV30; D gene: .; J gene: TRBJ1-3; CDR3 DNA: TGTGCCTGGGACGCGTGGGGGACTGGAAACACCATATATTTT; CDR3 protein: CAWDAWGTGNTIYF
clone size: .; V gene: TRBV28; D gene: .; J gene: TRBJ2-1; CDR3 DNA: TGTGTCTCCCCGGGCCTCAGCACCGGGAGTGAGCAGTTCTTC; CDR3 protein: CVSPGLSTGSEQFF
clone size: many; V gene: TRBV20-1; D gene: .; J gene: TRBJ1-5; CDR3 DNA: TGCAGTGCTAGAGATATGTTCGGAGATCAGCCCCAGCATTTT; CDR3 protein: CSARDMFGDQPQHF
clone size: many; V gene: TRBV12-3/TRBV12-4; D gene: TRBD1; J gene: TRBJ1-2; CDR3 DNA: TGTGCCAGCAGCTGGTGGGACAGGGGGGAAGATGGCTACACCTTC; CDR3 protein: CASSWWDRGEDGYTF
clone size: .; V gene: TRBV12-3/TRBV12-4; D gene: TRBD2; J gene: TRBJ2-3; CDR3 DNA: TGTGCCAGCAGCCCGGCGGGGGGGGTCACAGATACGCAGTATTTT; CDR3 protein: CASSPAGGVTDTQYF
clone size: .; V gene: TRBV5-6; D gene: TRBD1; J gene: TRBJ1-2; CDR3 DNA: TGTGCCAGCAGCTTGGGTGGGACAGGGGCCATCTATGGCTACACCTTC; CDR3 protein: CASSLGGTGAIYGYTF
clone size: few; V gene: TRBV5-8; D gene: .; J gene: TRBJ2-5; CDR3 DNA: TGTGCCAGCCGGAATCACAGGGAATTAAGGTCGGAGACCCAGTACTTC; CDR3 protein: CASRNHRELRSETQYF
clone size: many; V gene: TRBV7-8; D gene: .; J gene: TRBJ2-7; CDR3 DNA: TGTGCCAGCAGCTTAAAGACCCAGTCCTACGAGCAGTACTTC; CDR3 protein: CASSLKTQSYEQYF
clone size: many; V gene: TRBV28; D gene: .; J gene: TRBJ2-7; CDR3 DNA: TGTGCCAGCAGTTTAATGACCACGTACGAGCAGTACTTC; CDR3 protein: CASSLMTTYEQYF